One and the same sample provided the 20 T cell receptor beta chains below, sequenced in a study of tumor-infiltrating lymphocytes in primary liver carcinoma. Making TCR beta cDNA involved 400 to 600 ng total RNA and a constant-region primer. A slightly modified ARM-PCR protocol with three nested multiplex PCR rounds produced these TCR beta libraries. TRBV1-TRBV30 forward primers and a C-beta reverse primer were used in the first two PCR rounds, which each ran for approximately 9 cycles. TCRdb re-analysed the multiplex PCR reads in MiXCR, keeping a single row per CDR3 protein. The profile shows about 210,000 distinct CDR3 sequences, around three fifths of them singletons. Unsorted whole blood yielded the blood RNA, and germline DNA was also extracted. Sequenced input: peripheral blood. The receptors derive from a woman aged 60-75 years with primary liver carcinoma and hepatitis B virus infection.

Points on this clonotype: The junction differs from germline at one of its ends, possibly a read error. The chain has TRBV29-1 and TRBJ1-2; TRBD1 agrees at 7 bases. Germline V gene data show CDR1 as SQVTM and CDR2 as ANQGSEA. There are 14 residues in the CDR3. The CDR3 region is CSVGTGPPNYGYAF. The CDR3, as DNA: TGCAGCGTTGGGACAGGCCCTCCCAACTATGGCTACGCCTTC.

To note about this clonotype: One junction end does not reproduce the germline sequence, and a read error may be involved. Written as DNA, the CDR3 is TGTGCCAGCAGCTTAGGGGAGCGGGACAGGAGATCCAAAAATATTCAGTACTTC. Its protein product is CASSLGERDRRSKNIQYF. V usage is TRBV11-2 and J usage is TRBJ2-4; a possible D gene is TRBD1 (8 bases). This CDR3 has 18 residues. Germline CDR1 is SGHAT and CDR2 is FQNNGV. Full variable domain (missing parts from reference TRBV11-2 and TRBJ2-4): EAGVAQSPRYKIIEKRQSVAFWCNPISGHATLYWYQQILGQGPKLLIQFQNNGVVDDSQLPKDRFSAERLKGVDSTLKIQPAKLEDSAVYLCASSLGERDRRSKNIQYFGAGTRLSVL.

The CDR3 region is CASNRWGITEAFF. In DNA, the CDR3 is TGTGCCAGCAATAGGTGGGGGATCACTGAAGCTTTCTTT. The V call is TRBV11-1, the J call TRBJ1-1, with D perhaps matching TRBD1 (5 bases). This CDR3 has 13 residues. Germline-derived CDR1 and CDR2 are SGHAT and FQDESV (reference sequence). V was shortened by 7 bases and J by 4 bases, with 13 bases between the two germline ends.

The chain uses TRBV6-5 and TRBJ1-3; 10 bases match TRBD1. Germline loops: CDR1 MNHEY, CDR2 SVGAGI. The CDR3 has 15 amino acids. With V trimmed by 5 bases and J by 8 bases, 9 bases remained unmatched. The CDR3 bases are TGTGCCAGCAGTCACGGGGCGACAGGGGGCCACACCATATATTTT. This codes for CASSHGATGGHTIYF.

Comment on this clonotype: This could be a read error, since a much larger clone is one nucleotide away. The chain carries TRBV6-1 and TRBJ2-7, with D possibly TRBD2 on 6 matching bases. This CDR3 comprises 14 residues. Germline V lookup: CDR1 MNHNS, CDR2 SASEGT. The ends were cut back, 3 bases at V and 3 bases at J, with 12 bases in the middle. The CDR3 DNA is TGTGCCAGCAGTGACATAAGGACTAACTACGAGCAGTACTTC. Its protein product is CASSDIRTNYEQYF.

On this clonotype itself: A much larger clone sits a single nucleotide away, making a read error possible. This sequence joins TRBV11-2 and TRBJ1-3; 8 bases are a match to TRBD1. The CDR3 length is 16 residues. Germline lookup yields CDR1 SGHAT and CDR2 FQNNGV. This chain's CDR3 is CTSSPHRGVAGNTIYF. The CDR3 nucleotides read TGTACCAGCAGCCCCCACAGGGGGGTCGCTGGAAACACCATATATTTT.

Comment on this clonotype: A read error is possible here, since a much larger clone lies one base away. Since no conserved phenylalanine or tryptophan closes the CDR3, a read error is the likely cause. The chain combines TRBV30 with TRBJ2-4; maybe TRBD2 (7 bases). Per germline, CDR1 GTSNPN and CDR2 SVGIG (reference sequence). CDR3 length: 17 residues. V lost 2 bases to trimming and J lost 0 bases, with 17 bases between them. This CDR3 reads CAWSYSGGVGAKNIQYL. The CDR3 nucleotides read TGTGCCTGGAGTTACTCGGGGGGCGTCGGAGCCAAAAACATTCAGTACTTA.

This clonotype was seen a handful of times. This chain uses TRBV5-4 with TRBJ1-1, with unresolved D. This CDR3 comprises 15 residues. V was trimmed by 4 bases and J by 5 bases, leaving 18 bases between them. Germline CDR1 is SGHNT and CDR2 is YYREEE (reference sequence). The CDR3 DNA sequence: TGTGCCAGCAGCCGAGGGTTTTCAGGAGGTACTGAAGCTTTCTTT. Protein product: CASSRGFSGGTEAFF.

This clonotype was observed a few times. This may be a read error: a much more frequent sequence differs by one nucleotide. V is TRBV4-1 and J is TRBJ2-7, with 7 positions matching TRBD1. The V gene's germline CDR1 is MGHRA and CDR2 YSYEKL. Trimming removed 4 bases from V and 3 bases from J; junction bases left unmatched: 6. The CDR3 has 14 residues. The CDR3 DNA follows: TGCGCCAGCAGCCCCAGGACAGGTAACTACGAGCAGTACTTC. Protein product: CASSPRTGNYEQYF.

This clonotype was recorded only once. One end of the junction fails to match germline, which may point to a read error. The chain has TRBV4-1 and TRBJ1-1; no reliable D call. Germline loops: CDR1 MGHRA, CDR2 YSYEKL. CDR3 length: 15 amino acids. The CDR3 loop reads CTSSQDADTYTEAFF. DNA for the CDR3: TGCACCAGCAGCCAAGACGCTGACACTTACACTGAAGCTTTCTTT.

Turning to this clonotype: The junction shows a germline mismatch at one end, possibly a read error. The genes are TRBV29-1 and TRBJ2-5; the D is unclear. Germline V gene data show CDR1 as SQVTM and CDR2 as ANQGSEA. CDR3 size: 12 residues. The chain's CDR3 is CSVRHSQETQNF. In DNA form, the CDR3 reads TGCAGCGTTAGACACAGCCAAGAGACCCAGAACTTC.

For this clonotype: At one end, the junction sequence differs from germline, possibly due to a read error. This chain joins TRBV11-2 and TRBJ2-1; D possibly uses TRBD1 or TRBD2 (5 bases each). The CDR3 runs 15 residues. Per the germline V gene, CDR1 is SGHAT and CDR2 is FQNNGV. The CDR3 sequence: CASSLGTSGYNELFF. The CDR3 DNA sequence: TGTGCCAGTAGCTTAGGGACCAGCGGTTACAATGAGCTGTTCTTC.

This clonotype was counted at least ten times. This chain uses TRBV4-1 with TRBJ1-2, with a possible D match to TRBD1 (5 bases). The CDR3 is made up of 14 amino acids. Germline CDR1 MGHRA, CDR2 YSYEKL. V was pared by 1 base and J by 3 bases, with 9 bases between. The CDR3 region is CASSQVLRDYGYTF. CDR3 DNA: TGCGCCAGCAGCCAAGTGCTCAGGGACTATGGCTACACCTTC.

This chain connects TRBV6-1 to TRBJ2-7; perhaps TRBD1 as D (6 bases). V was pared by 7 bases and J by 10 bases, with 17 bases between. This CDR3 has 12 amino acids. Germline V gene data show CDR1 as MNHNS and CDR2 as SASEGT. In DNA form, the CDR3 reads TGTGCCAGCACAGGGGATGTCAGAGACCAGTACTTC. It yields the protein CASTGDVRDQYF.

Turning to this clonotype: This could be a read error, since a much larger clone is one nucleotide away. The CDR3 spells CASSEGSVRVEQFF. CDR3 DNA: TGTGCCAGCAGTGAAGGGAGCGTGAGGGTTGAGCAGTTCTTC. The rearrangement joins TRBV6-1 to TRBJ2-1; possible D gene TRBD2, 5 bases. The CDR3 covers 14 residues. Germline values: CDR1 MNHNS, CDR2 SASEGT. The V and J ends lost 1 base and 9 bases respectively, with 13 bases between them.

The chain combines TRBV6-2 or TRBV6-3 with TRBJ2-7; D is undetermined. The CDR3 contains 13 residues. Trimming stripped 7 bases from V and 9 bases from J, with 19 bases between. Germline V gene lookup returns CDR1 MNHEY and CDR2 SVGEGT. This chain's CDR3 is CASTVPPSHVQYF. In DNA form, the CDR3 reads TGTGCCAGCACGGTGCCGCCGAGCCACGTGCAGTACTTC.

As to this clonotype: At one end the junction does not follow the germline gene, possibly because of a read error. V and J are TRBV6-6 and TRBJ1-2, with no clear D. This CDR3 has 15 amino acids. Germline CDR1 is MNHNY and CDR2 is SVGAGI (reference sequence). The CDR3 sequence is CVSSHGPRDGYGYIF. DNA of the CDR3: TGTGTCAGCAGCCACGGACCCCGAGACGGTTATGGCTACATCTTC.

With respect to this clonotype: A read error may explain this, as a much larger clone is one base away. The chain uses TRBV29-1 and TRBJ2-7; TRBD2 aligns across 8 bases. The length of the CDR3 is 15 residues. CDR1 and CDR2 from the germline V gene are SQVTM and ANQGSEA. CDR3 sequence: CSVGRLAPGSYEEYF. CDR3 bases: TGCAGCGTGGGAAGACTAGCGCCTGGATCCTACGAGGAGTACTTC.

Concerning this clonotype: This sequence may be a read error, since a much larger clone differs from it by one base. The rearrangement links TRBV29-1 to TRBJ1-2, with TRBD1 as a possible D gene (6 bases). CDR3 length: 11 residues. Germline CDR1 and CDR2: SQVTM and ANQGSEA. The CDR3 DNA sequence: TGCAGCGTCTCCAATAGGGGGGGCTACGCCTTC. This gives the protein CSVSNRGGYAF.

In the case of this clonotype: A much bigger clone sits one base away, suggesting this may be a read error. CDR3 residues: CAWRTGYSNTEALF. The CDR3 DNA is TGTGCCTGGAGGACCGGTTACAGCAACACTGAAGCTTTATTT. The chain links TRBV30 to TRBJ1-1, with no clear D. CDR3 length: 14 amino acids. Germline V gene data show CDR1 as GTSNPN and CDR2 as SVGIG (reference sequence).